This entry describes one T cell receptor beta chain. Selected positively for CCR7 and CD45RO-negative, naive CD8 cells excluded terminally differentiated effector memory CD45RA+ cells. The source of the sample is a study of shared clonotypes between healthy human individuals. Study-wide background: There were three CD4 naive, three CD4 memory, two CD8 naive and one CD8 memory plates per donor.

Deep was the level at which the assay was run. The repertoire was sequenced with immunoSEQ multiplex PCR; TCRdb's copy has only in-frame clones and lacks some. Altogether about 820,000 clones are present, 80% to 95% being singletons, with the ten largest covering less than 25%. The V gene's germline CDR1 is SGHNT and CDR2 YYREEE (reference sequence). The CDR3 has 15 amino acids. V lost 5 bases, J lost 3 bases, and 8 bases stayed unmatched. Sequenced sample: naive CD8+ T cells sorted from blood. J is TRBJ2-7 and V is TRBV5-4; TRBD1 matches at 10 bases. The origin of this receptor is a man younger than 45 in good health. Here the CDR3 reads CASSSGTGAGYEQYF. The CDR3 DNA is TGTGCCAGCAGTTCCGGGACAGGGGCAGGCTACGAGCAGTACTTC.